This T cell receptor beta chain was sequenced for a study of CD8 T cells in Susac syndrome. TCR beta was sequenced from blood CD8+ and CD4+ T cells. Bulk CD8+ and CD4+ cells came from magnetic negative isolation; CD8+ TEMRA by FACS. RNA was extracted with the RNeasy kit, and a quantity of roughly 0.5 to 1 ug was reverse transcribed using random hexamers. Across 54 Vbeta and 13 Jbeta, immunoSEQ multiplex PCR amplified TCR beta CDR3. TCRdb processed the immunoSEQ multiplex PCR reads anew with MiXCR; each CDR3 protein has one entry. The data show 200,000 or so distinct CDR3 sequences, 90% to 95% seen once. This sequence originates from a human donor with multiple sclerosis. The sequencing input was CD4+ T cells from PBMCs.

CDR3 DNA sequence: TGTGCCAGCAGCCATCAAGGACAGGGGGCCCATGGCTACACCTTC. It encodes CASSHQGQGAHGYTF. The V and J genes are TRBV3-1 and TRBJ1-2, with 11 bases identical to TRBD1. Looked up from germline, CDR1 is LGHDT and CDR2 is YNNKEL (reference sequence). Trimming took 3 bases from V and 6 from J; bases not matched to a gene: 6. This CDR3 is 15 amino acids long.